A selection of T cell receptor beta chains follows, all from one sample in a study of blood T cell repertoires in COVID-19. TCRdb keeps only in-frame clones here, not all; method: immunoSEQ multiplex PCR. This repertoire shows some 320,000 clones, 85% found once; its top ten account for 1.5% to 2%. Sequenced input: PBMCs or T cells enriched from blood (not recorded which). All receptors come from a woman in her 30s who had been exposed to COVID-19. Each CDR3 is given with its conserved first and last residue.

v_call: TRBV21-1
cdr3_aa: CASSSGELVFEVEQYF

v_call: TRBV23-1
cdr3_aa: CASSQSRGLGANVLTF

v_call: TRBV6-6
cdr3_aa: CASSRDNLAGYTF

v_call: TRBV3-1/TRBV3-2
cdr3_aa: CASSETGTSGSGTQYF

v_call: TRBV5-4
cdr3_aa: CASSLPTNNYGYTF

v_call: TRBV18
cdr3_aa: CASSEPPGRNTIYF

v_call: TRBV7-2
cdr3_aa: CASSPGGGGDHNEQFF

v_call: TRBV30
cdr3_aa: CAWSVDWPNQPQHF

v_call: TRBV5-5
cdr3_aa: CASSLTGEKGGYTF

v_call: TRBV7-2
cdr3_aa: CASSLGRLSNQPQHF

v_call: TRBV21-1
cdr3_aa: CASSKALKWDRGTFFYEQYF

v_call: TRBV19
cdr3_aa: CASSISRGGYEQYF

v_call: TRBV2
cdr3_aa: CASIQGGLAEYEQYF

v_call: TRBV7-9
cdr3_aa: CASSPGHRGSYEQYF

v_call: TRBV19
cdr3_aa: CASKTNGNSGLNEQFF

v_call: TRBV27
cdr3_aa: CASSLSIQETQYF

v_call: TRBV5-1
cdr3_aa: CASSLFFGRGQPQHF

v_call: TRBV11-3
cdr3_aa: CASSLNYLNTEAFF

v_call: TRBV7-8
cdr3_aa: CASSPSGTADYGYTF

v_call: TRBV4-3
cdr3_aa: CASSQGGGSTDTQYF

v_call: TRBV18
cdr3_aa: CASSPGGRLAKNIQYF

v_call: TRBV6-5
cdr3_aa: CASSYKRVGDLFF

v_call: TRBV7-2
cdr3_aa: CASSLGAGRAPQETQYF

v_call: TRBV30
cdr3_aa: CAGRDTPLSLGAFF

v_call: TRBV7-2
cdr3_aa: CASSLVRAGANVLTF

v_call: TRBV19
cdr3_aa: CASLEAGRGNYGYTF

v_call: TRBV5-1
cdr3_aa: CASGLAGGLGNEQFF

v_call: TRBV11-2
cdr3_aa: CASSSDLGLAGLYEQYF

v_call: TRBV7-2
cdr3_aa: CASSLGPRDQPQHF

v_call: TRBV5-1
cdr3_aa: CASSLWAGGSTEAFF

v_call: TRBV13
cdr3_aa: CASSLRTDYSNQPQHF

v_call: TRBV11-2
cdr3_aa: CASSPMGGSGNTIYF

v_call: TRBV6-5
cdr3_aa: CASRPPGHRNYGYTF

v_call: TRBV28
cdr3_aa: CASTLRTGDNEQYF

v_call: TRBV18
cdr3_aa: CASSRRAGSTDTQYF

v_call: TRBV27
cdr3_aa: CASSPLDRGSNEQFF

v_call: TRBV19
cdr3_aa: CASSLDRSYGYTF

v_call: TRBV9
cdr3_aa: CASSVRAAGEQETQYF

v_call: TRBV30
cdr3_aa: CAWRKGGGLAKNIQYF

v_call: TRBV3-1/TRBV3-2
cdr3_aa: CASSQDPFPYNEQFF

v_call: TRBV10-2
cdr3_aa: CASRAGNTEAFF

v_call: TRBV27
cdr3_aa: CASSTDRFYGYTF

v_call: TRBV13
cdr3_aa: CASTPEGTGQYGYTF

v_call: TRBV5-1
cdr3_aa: CASSLETGWNTEAFF